The 13 T cell receptor beta chains listed next were all sequenced from one sample in a study of T cell responses to AZD1222 COVID-19 vaccine. TCRdb's table, derived via immunoSEQ multiplex PCR, lists solely in-frame clones and lacks some. The table has some 200,000 clones, over 85% seen once; the top ten hold more than 0.8%. The starting material was peripheral blood, obtained 28 days after the second AZD1222 dose. The receptors were gathered from an adult who received the AZD1222 COVID-19 vaccine.

J is TRBJ1-2 and V is TRBV5-5; 8 bases line up with TRBD1. This CDR3 has 15 amino acids. J gave up 5 bases and V 0 bases, and 6 bases lay outside the gene matches. Germline CDR1 reads SGHKS; CDR2 reads YYEKEE (reference sequence). Here the CDR3 DNA reads TGTGCCAGCAGCTTGGAACCGGGACAGGTTTATGGCTACACCTTC. Its protein is CASSLEPGQVYGYTF.

The genes are TRBV28 and TRBJ1-2; D possibly corresponds to TRBD1 (5 bases). This CDR3 comprises 15 residues. Germline V lookup: CDR1 MDHEN, CDR2 SYDVKM. V lost 2 bases, J lost 7 bases, and 17 bases lay in between. The CDR3 DNA follows: TGTGCCAGCAGTTTAAGGACCCCAGACAGTAGTGGCTACACCTTC. Encoded protein: CASSLRTPDSSGYTF.

The chain uses TRBV7-9 and TRBJ1-4, with D possibly being TRBD1 (5 bases). Germline CDR1 and CDR2: SEHNR and FQNEAQ (reference sequence). The length of the CDR3 is 15 residues. Trimming shortened V by 2 bases and J by 0 bases, and 7 bases separated the two germline ends. CDR3 protein: CASSLRGPTNEKLFF. The CDR3 nucleotides read TGTGCCAGCAGCTTAAGGGGCCCAACTAATGAAAAACTGTTTTTT.

The chain recombines TRBV24-1 with TRBJ2-5; 7 bases agree with TRBD1. The length of the CDR3 is 16 residues. V lost 1 base and J lost 2; bases outside the gene matches: 6. The germline gives CDR1 KGHDR, CDR2 SFDVKD. The CDR3 region is CATSDLGGGLQETQYF. The CDR3, as DNA: TGTGCCACCAGTGATTTAGGGGGCGGGCTTCAAGAGACCCAGTACTTC.

The chain has TRBV2 and TRBJ2-3, with 10 bases lining up with TRBD2. The CDR3 contains 17 residues. Unmatched junction bases numbered 9, after V lost 2 bases and J lost 4 bases. CDR1 and CDR2 (germline): SNHLY, FYNNEI. The CDR3 loop reads CASSEPGTSVTADTQYF. CDR3 nucleotide sequence: TGTGCCAGCAGTGAACCCGGGACTAGCGTCACCGCAGATACGCAGTATTTT.

The V call is TRBV4-3, the J call TRBJ1-1; no definite D call. This CDR3 comprises 15 residues. Germline CDR1 and CDR2: LGHNA and YSLEER. V dropped 1 base and J dropped 0 bases, with 9 bases sitting between them. The CDR3 DNA reads TGCGCCAGCAGCCAAGTTCCGGGTCTGAACACTGAAGCTTTCTTT. Translating it yields CASSQVPGLNTEAFF.

This CDR3 is CASSSAGAAYEQYF. The DNA of the CDR3 is TGTGCCAGCAGCTCTGCGGGTGCTGCGTACGAGCAGTACTTC. V gene TRBV5-4 combines with J gene TRBJ2-7, with D perhaps matching TRBD2 (5 bases). Germline CDR1 reads SGHNT; CDR2 reads YYREEE (reference sequence). V lost 3 bases, J lost 4 bases, and 14 bases lay in between. This CDR3 has 14 amino acids.

This sequence joins TRBV2 and TRBJ2-1, with D perhaps matching TRBD1 (7 bases). Germline lookup yields CDR1 SNHLY and CDR2 FYNNEI. The CDR3 runs to 13 residues. V lost 7 bases to trimming and J lost 10 bases, with 17 bases between them. CDR3 coding DNA: TGTGCCAGCACAGGGGGGCCCTCGGCGGAGCAGTTCTTC. Translated, it gives CASTGGPSAEQFF.

The chain couples TRBV5-1 to TRBJ1-2; D perhaps matches TRBD1 (5 bases). This CDR3 is built from 15 residues. The V gene lost 2 bases and the J gene lost 6 bases, with 17 bases spanning the gap. The germline CDR1 and CDR2 sequences are SGHRS and YFSETQ. The CDR3 sequence: CASSLSPGTGNGYTF. DNA of the CDR3: TGCGCCAGCAGCTTATCGCCGGGGACCGGTAATGGCTACACCTTC.

This clone has just one count. The V gene is TRBV7-9, the J gene TRBJ1-2; weak D call: TRBD1 (5 bases). Germline-derived CDR1 and CDR2 are SEHNR and FQNEAQ (reference sequence). With 5 bases removed from V and 9 bases from J, the gap between germline ends came to 13 bases. CDR3 length equals 12 residues. The CDR3 DNA sequence: TGTGCCAGCAGCGAAAGGGGCAGGAGCTACACCTTC. Translation: CASSERGRSYTF.

The chain links TRBV7-3 to TRBJ1-2; no firm D call. V lost 1 base and J lost 8, with 11 bases in between. Per the germline V gene, CDR1 is SGHTA and CDR2 is FQGTGA. The CDR3 totals 13 residues. This CDR3 reads CASSLKGGRGYTF. The CDR3 DNA reads TGTGCCAGCAGCTTAAAGGGAGGCCGAGGCTACACCTTC.

The V and J genes are TRBV5-4 and TRBJ1-2; 10 bases line up with TRBD1. Germline CDR1 reads SGHNT; CDR2 reads YYREEE (reference sequence). The CDR3 runs 14 residues. V lost 4 bases, J lost 4 bases, and 4 bases stayed unmatched. The DNA of the CDR3 is TGTGCCAGCAGCCCAGGACAGGGGGTCTATGGCTACACCTTC. This codes for CASSPGQGVYGYTF.

The chain joins TRBV6-1 to TRBJ1-3; D might be TRBD1 (5 bases). The germline CDR1 and CDR2 sequences are MNHNS and SASEGT. Trimming removed 1 base at V and 2 bases at J, with 9 bases between. This CDR3 comprises 15 residues. CDR3 residues: CASSEGGAPGNTIYF. In nucleotides, the CDR3 is TGTGCCAGCAGTGAAGGCGGGGCGCCTGGAAACACCATATATTTT.